This TCR beta chain was found in a study of T cell changes during pregnancy in multiple sclerosis. Data came from immunoSEQ multiplex PCR; TCRdb stores just in-frame clones and leaves some out. The sample lists tens of thousands of clones, roughly 92% occurring once. The CDR3 runs to 14 residues. The germline V gene encodes CDR1 MGHRA and CDR2 YSYEKL. Trimming took 0 bases from V and 7 from J; bases not matched to a gene: 3. The rearrangement uses TRBV4-1 and TRBJ2-1; the match to TRBD1 covers 7 bases. The input for sequencing was peripheral blood, taken in the second trimester of pregnancy. The clonotype was recovered from a female donor with multiple sclerosis, enrolled in a pregnancy study. The CDR3: CASSQDTGENEQFF. The CDR3 DNA reads TGCGCCAGCAGCCAAGATACAGGGGAGAATGAGCAGTTCTTC.